This T cell receptor beta chain is drawn from a study of early T cells in non-severe SARS-CoV-2 infection. About the research overall: With bulk RNA from unsorted whole blood as input, sequencing yielded unpaired chains. General study findings and limits: There was a bias toward anti-spike CD8 responses in VDJdb matching, which missed private and CD4 specificities.

This clonotype was observed at least ten times. Its antigen is undetermined. Individual cDNA molecules received unique molecular identifiers. A single record per CDR3 protein comes from TCRdb applying MiXCR to the 5' RACE reads. Of roughly 40,000 distinct CDR3 sequences listed, around 6.1% are singletons. The V gene end was trimmed by 6 bases and the J gene end by 2 bases; junction bases not matched to a gene: 8. This CDR3 has 16 amino acids. CDR1 is DFQATT and CDR2 is SNEGSKA in the germline V gene (reference sequence). The sequence was collected from an adult who was a healthcare worker with PCR-confirmed SARS-CoV-2 infection or an uninfected control (not recorded which). V usage is TRBV20-1 and J usage is TRBJ1-5; TRBD1 agrees at 12 bases. The material sequenced was whole blood. The CDR3 reads CSATRGTGGRNQPQHF. The CDR3 DNA sequence: TGCAGTGCCACCCGAGGGACAGGGGGCCGCAATCAGCCCCAGCATTTT.